This T cell receptor beta chain was identified during a study of Graves' ophthalmopathy and Graves' hyperthyroidism. Using RNA transcripts, the TCR beta CDR3 regions were amplified. In the first round, RT-PCR was carried out with HTBI primers, and a multiplex PCR formed the second round. TCRdb reanalysed the multiplex PCR reads using MiXCR and keeps one entry per CDR3 protein. The sample has about 700,000 distinct CDR3 sequences; just over 40% are singletons. The length of the CDR3 is 13 residues. CDR1 and CDR2 (germline): SGDLS, YYNGEE. The starting material, approximately 9.7 ml of fresh peripheral blood, provided the PBMCs.

This TCR was recovered from an adult man with Graves' ophthalmopathy. Source material: peripheral blood. The chain couples TRBV9 to TRBJ2-7; no reliable D call. The J call may be in error: the DNA end matches TRBJ2-1 better. CDR3 sequence reads: CASSVLGYNEQFF. CDR3 in DNA: TGTGCCAGCAGCGTACTAGGGTACAATGAGCAGTTCTTC.